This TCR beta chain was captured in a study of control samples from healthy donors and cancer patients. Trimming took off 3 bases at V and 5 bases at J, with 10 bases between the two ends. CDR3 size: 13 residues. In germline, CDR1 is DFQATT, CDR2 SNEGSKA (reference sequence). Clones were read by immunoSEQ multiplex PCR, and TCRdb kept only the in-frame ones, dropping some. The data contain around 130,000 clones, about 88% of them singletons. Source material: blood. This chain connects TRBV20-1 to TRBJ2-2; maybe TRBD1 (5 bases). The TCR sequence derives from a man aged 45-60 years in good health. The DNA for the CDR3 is TGCAGTGCTAGTATGACAGCTACCGGGGAGCTGTTTTTT. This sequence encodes CSASMTATGELFF.